Listed below are T cell receptor beta chains from one sample, sequenced in a study of cytomegalovirus exposure and HLA in healthy donors. The protocol was immunoSEQ multiplex PCR, while the TCRdb copy is restricted to in-frame clones and leaves out a portion. Among 57,000 or so clones, approximately 96% were seen once, and the ten largest hold 0.7% to 0.95%. Sequencing was performed on PBMCs. These receptors were obtained from a man aged 18 to 29 in good health and CMV-seronegative. Each CDR3 is given with its conserved first and last residue. D genes are given only for firm matches. Some rows mark clone size as missing; the rest say once, few, many or name a class of expanded clone.

TRBJ1-1	TRBV29-1	NA	few	TGCAGCGTTGTGAGCACTGAAGCTTTCTTT	CSVVSTEAFF
TRBJ2-2	TRBV2	NA	NA	TGTGCCAGCAGGATCAGCGGGTCCGGGGAGCTGTTTTTT	CASRISGSGELFF
TRBJ1-2	TRBV28	NA	NA	TGTGCCAGCCTATCCGGGCCGCATAAAGGGGGCTATGGCTACACCTTC	CASLSGPHKGGYGYTF
TRBJ2-2	TRBV2	NA	once	TGTGCCAGCAGTGAGGTCACATACACCGGGGAGCTGTTTTTT	CASSEVTYTGELFF
TRBJ1-4	TRBV7-2	NA	NA	TGTGCCAGCAGCTTTCCGGATGAAAAACTGTTTTTT	CASSFPDEKLFF
TRBJ2-7	TRBV5-1	TRBD2	NA	TGCGCCAGCAGCGCCAGCGGGAGCAGGTCCTACGAGCAGTACTTC	CASSASGSRSYEQYF
TRBJ2-1	TRBV7-2	NA	NA	TGTGCCAGCAGCTTATATCGCGGGACCTCCTACAATGAGCAGTTCTTC	CASSLYRGTSYNEQFF
TRBJ2-1	TRBV14	TRBD2	NA	TGTGCCAGCAGCCCCACTCCGGGACTAGGAGACAATGAGCAGTTCTTC	CASSPTPGLGDNEQFF
TRBJ2-5	TRBV18	TRBD2	NA	TGTGCCAGCTCACCCGGACTAGCGGGAAAACAAGAGACCCAGTACTTC	CASSPGLAGKQETQYF
TRBJ2-7	TRBV11-2	NA	NA	TGTGCCAGCAGCTTAGGTTTAAGTCTAGCTTTTGACGAGCAGTACTTC	CASSLGLSLAFDEQYF
TRBJ2-1	TRBV5-6	TRBD1	NA	TGTGCCAGCAGCTCTGCCGGGACAGGGGTCAATGAGCAGTTCTTC	CASSSAGTGVNEQFF
TRBJ2-7	TRBV19	NA	NA	TGTGCCAGTAGTGGACAAGGCGCCCAGGGAAGTCCCTACGAGCAGTACTTC	CASSGQGAQGSPYEQYF
TRBJ2-3	TRBV5-1	NA	NA	TGCGCCAGCAGCCAACTCGGTCACGGTGGAGATACGCAGTATTTT	CASSQLGHGGDTQYF
TRBJ2-1	TRBV7-2	TRBD1	NA	TGTGCCAGCAGCTTCACAGGGGATGAGCAGTTCTTC	CASSFTGDEQFF
TRBJ2-7	TRBV9	TRBD2	NA	TGTGCCAGCAGCGTAGGGCCAGCGGGAAACTACGAGCAGTACTTC	CASSVGPAGNYEQYF
TRBJ2-7	TRBV27	NA	NA	TGTGCCAGCAGTTTATCAGGGAGCTCCTACGAGCAGTACTTC	CASSLSGSSYEQYF
TRBJ2-3	TRBV7-9	NA	NA	TGTGCCAGCAGCCGAGGAGGTTTGGATACGCAGTATTTT	CASSRGGLDTQYF
TRBJ1-3	TRBV2	NA	NA	TGTGCCAGCAGTGTACCGAGCTCTGGAAACACCATATATTTT	CASSVPSSGNTIYF
TRBJ1-1	TRBV2	NA	NA	TGTGCCAGCAGTTTAATGAACACTGAAGCTTTCTTT	CASSLMNTEAFF
TRBJ1-4	TRBV19	NA	NA	TGTGCCAGTAGTCCTATAACAGGTGATGAAAAACTGTTTTTT	CASSPITGDEKLFF
TRBJ2-2	TRBV5-4	NA	NA	TGTGCCAGCAGTCCTAGACGGGACACCGGGGAGCTGTTTTTT	CASSPRRDTGELFF
TRBJ1-1	TRBV28	NA	NA	TGTGCCAGCAGTTTATACACCGTCAACACTGAAGCTTTCTTT	CASSLYTVNTEAFF